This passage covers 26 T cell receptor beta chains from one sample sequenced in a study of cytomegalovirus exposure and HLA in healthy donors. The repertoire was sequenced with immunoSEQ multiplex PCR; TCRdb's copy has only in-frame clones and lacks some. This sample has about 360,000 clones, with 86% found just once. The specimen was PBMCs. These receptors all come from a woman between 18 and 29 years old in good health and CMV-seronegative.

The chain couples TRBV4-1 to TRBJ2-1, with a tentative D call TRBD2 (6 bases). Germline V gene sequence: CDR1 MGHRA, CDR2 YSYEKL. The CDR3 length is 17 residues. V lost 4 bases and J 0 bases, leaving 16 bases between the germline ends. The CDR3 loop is CASSPYSSAVSYNEQFF. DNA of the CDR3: TGCGCCAGCAGCCCCTACTCTAGCGCAGTCTCCTACAATGAGCAGTTCTTC.

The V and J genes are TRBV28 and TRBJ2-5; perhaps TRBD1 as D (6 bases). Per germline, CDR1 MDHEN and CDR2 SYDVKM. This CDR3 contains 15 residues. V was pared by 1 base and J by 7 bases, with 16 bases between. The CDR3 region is CASSLYRELVGTQYF. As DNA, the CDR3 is TGTGCCAGCAGTTTATACAGGGAGTTAGTCGGGACCCAGTACTTC.

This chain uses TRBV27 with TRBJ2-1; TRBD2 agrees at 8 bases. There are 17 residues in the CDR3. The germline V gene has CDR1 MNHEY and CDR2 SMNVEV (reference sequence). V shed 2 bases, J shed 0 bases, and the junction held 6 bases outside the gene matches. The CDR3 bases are TGTGCCAGCAGTTTAGGGCTAGCGGGCGGCTCCTACAATGAGCAGTTCTTC. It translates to CASSLGLAGGSYNEQFF.

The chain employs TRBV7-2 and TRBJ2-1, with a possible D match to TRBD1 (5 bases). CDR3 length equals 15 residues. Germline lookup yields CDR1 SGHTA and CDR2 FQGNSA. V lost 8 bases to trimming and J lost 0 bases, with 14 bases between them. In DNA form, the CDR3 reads TGTGCCAGCCGACACCAGGGTTCCTCCTACAATGAGCAGTTCTTC. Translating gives CASRHQGSSYNEQFF. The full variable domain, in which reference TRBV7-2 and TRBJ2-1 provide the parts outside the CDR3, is GAGVSQSPSNKVTEKGKDVELRCDPISGHTALYWYRQSLGQGLEFLIYFQGNSAPDKSGLPSDRFSAERTGGSVSTLTIQRTQQEDSAVYLCASRHQGSSYNEQFFGPGTRLTVL.

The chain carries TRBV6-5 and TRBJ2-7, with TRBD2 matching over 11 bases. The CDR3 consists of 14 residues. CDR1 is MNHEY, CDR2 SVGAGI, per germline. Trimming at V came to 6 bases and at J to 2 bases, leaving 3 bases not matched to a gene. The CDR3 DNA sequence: TGTGCCAGCAGCCGTAGCGGGGGGGCCTACGAGCAGTACTTC. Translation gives CASSRSGGAYEQYF.

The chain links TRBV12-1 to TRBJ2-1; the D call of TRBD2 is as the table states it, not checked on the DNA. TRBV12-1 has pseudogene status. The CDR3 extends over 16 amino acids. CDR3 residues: CASSLALSGDYNEQFF. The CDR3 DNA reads TGTGCCAGCAGCTTGGCCCTTAGCGGGGATTACAATGAGCAGTTCTTC.

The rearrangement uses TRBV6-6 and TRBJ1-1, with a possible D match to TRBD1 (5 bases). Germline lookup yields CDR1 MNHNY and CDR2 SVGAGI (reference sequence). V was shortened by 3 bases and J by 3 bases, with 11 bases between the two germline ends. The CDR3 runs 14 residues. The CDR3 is CASSYRGRDTEAFF. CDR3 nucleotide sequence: TGTGCCAGCAGTTATAGGGGCAGAGACACTGAAGCTTTCTTT.

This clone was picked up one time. The CDR3 here is CAIRRGALNTEAFF. The CDR3 DNA reads as TGTGCCATCCGCCGGGGGGCCCTGAACACTGAAGCTTTCTTT. J is TRBJ1-1 and V is TRBV28, with D possibly matching TRBD1 (6 bases). The germline V gene encodes CDR1 MDHEN and CDR2 SYDVKM. CDR3 length equals 14 residues. The V end lost 10 bases, the J end lost 0 bases, and 15 bases lay between the germline ends. Using reference TRBV28 and TRBJ1-1 for the parts outside the CDR3, the full variable domain is DVKVTQSSRYLVKRTGEKVFLECVQDMDHENMFWYRQDPGLGLRLIYFSYDVKMKEKGDIPEGYSVSREKKERFSLILESASTNQTSMYLCAIRRGALNTEAFFGQGTRLTVV.

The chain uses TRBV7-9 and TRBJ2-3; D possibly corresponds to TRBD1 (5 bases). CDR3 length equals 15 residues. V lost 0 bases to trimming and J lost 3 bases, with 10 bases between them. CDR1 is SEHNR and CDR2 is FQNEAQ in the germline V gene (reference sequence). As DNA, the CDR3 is TGTGCCAGCAGCTTAGCCAGGGATGGGACAGATACGCAGTATTTT. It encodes CASSLARDGTDTQYF. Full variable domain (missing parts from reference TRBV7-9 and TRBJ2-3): DTGVSQNPRHKITKRGQNVTFRCDPISEHNRLYWYRQTLGQGPEFLTYFQNEAQLEKSRLLSDRFSAERPKGSFSTLEIQRTEQGDSAMYLCASSLARDGTDTQYFGPGTRLTVL.

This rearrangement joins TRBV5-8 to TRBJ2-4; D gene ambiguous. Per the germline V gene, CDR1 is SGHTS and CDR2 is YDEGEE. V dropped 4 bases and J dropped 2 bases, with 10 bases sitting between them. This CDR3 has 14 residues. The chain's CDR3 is CASSPGWSKNIQYF. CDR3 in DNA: TGTGCCAGCAGCCCAGGATGGTCCAAAAACATTCAGTACTTC.

The CDR3 nucleotides read TGTGCCAGCAGTGAAGCGGGCGGAGGAGGAAGGGATGGCTACACCTTC. Translation gives CASSEAGGGGRDGYTF. This chain connects TRBV2 to TRBJ1-2; D remains ambiguous. In germline, CDR1 is SNHLY, CDR2 FYNNEI. V dropped 0 bases and J dropped 6 bases, with 17 bases sitting between them. This CDR3 spans 16 amino acids.

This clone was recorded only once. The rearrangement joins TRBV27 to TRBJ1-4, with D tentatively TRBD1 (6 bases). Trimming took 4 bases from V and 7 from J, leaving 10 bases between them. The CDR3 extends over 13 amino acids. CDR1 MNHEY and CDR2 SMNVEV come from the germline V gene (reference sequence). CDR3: CASSWGLGEKLFF. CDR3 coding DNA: TGTGCCAGCAGTTGGGGGCTCGGTGAAAAACTGTTTTTT.

CDR3 residues: CASSSVAGGPSGEQFF. The CDR3 coding sequence is TGTGCCAGTAGTTCCGTAGCGGGAGGGCCGTCCGGTGAGCAGTTCTTC. The rearrangement uses TRBV19 and TRBJ2-1; 11 bases line up with TRBD2. The germline V gene encodes CDR1 LNHDA and CDR2 SQIVND (reference sequence). With V trimmed by 5 bases and J by 9 bases, 12 bases remained unmatched. The CDR3 covers 16 residues.

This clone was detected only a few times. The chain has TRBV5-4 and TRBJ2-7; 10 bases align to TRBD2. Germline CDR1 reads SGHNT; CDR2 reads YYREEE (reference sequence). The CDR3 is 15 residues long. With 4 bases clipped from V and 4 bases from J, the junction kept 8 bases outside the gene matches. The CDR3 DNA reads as TGTGCCAGCAGCAGCCGACTAGCGGGTTTATACGAGCAGTACTTC. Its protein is CASSSRLAGLYEQYF.

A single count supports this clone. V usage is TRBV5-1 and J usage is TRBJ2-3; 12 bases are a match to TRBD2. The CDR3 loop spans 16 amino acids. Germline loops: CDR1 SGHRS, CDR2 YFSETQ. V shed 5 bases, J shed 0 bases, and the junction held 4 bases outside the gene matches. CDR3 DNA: TGCGCCAGCAGATCCGGGACTAGCGGGAGCACAGATACGCAGTATTTT. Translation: CASRSGTSGSTDTQYF. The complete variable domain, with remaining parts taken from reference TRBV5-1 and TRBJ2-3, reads KAGVTQTPRYLIKTRGQQVTLSCSPISGHRSVSWYQQTPGQGLQFLFEYFSETQRNKGNFPGRFSGRQFSNSRSEMNVSTLELGDSALYLCASRSGTSGSTDTQYFGPGTRLTVL.

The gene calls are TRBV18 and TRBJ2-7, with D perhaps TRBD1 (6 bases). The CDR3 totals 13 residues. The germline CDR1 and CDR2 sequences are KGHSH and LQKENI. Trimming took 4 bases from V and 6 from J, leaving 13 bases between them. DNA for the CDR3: TGTGCCAGCTCACAAACGACAGGAGCCGAGCAGTACTTC. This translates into CASSQTTGAEQYF.

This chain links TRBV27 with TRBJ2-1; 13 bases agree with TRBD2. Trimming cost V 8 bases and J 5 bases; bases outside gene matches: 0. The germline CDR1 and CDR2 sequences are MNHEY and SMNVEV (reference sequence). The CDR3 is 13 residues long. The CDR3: CASGLAGDNEQFF. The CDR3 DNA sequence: TGTGCCAGCGGACTAGCGGGAGACAATGAGCAGTTCTTC.

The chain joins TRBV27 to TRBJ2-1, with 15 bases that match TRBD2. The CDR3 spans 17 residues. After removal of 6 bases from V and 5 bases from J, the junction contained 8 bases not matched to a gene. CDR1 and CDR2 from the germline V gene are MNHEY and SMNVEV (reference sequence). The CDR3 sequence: CASSEWTSGRAHNEQFF. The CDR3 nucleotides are TGTGCCAGCAGCGAATGGACTAGCGGGAGGGCCCACAATGAGCAGTTCTTC.

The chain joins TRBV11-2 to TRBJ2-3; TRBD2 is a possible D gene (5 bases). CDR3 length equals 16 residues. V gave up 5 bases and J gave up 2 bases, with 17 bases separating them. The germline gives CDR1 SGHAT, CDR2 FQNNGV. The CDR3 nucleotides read TGTGCCAGCAGCGTGCGCCGAGCGGATAACACAGATACGCAGTATTTT. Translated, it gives CASSVRRADNTDTQYF. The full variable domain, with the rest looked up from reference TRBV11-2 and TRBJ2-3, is EAGVAQSPRYKIIEKRQSVAFWCNPISGHATLYWYQQILGQGPKLLIQFQNNGVVDDSQLPKDRFSAERLKGVDSTLKIQPAKLEDSAVYLCASSVRRADNTDTQYFGPGTRLTVL.

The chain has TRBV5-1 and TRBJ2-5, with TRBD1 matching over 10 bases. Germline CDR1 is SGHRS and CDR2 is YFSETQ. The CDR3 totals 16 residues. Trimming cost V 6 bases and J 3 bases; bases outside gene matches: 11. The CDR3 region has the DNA TGCGCCAGCACACAGGGGACAGGGGACCCTGAAGAGACCCAGTACTTC. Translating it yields CASTQGTGDPEETQYF.

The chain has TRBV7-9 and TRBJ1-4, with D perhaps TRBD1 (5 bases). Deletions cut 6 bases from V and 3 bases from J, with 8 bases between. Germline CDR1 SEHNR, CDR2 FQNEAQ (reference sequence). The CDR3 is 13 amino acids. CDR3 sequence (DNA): TGTGCCAGCAGAGGGACTCCTAATGAAAAACTGTTTTTT. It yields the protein CASRGTPNEKLFF.

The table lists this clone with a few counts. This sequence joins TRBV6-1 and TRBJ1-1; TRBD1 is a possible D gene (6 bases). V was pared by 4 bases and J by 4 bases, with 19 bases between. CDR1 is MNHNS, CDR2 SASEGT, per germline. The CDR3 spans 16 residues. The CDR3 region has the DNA TGTGCCAGCAGTGCCCGTCTCAGGGGAGGGGGCACTGAAGCTTTCTTT. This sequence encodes CASSARLRGGGTEAFF.

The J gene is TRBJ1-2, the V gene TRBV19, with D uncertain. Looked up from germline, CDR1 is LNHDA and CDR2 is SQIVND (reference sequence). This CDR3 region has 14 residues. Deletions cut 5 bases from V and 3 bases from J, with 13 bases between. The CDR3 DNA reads TGTGCCAGTAGTTTGGAGTGGAGCGACTATGGCTACACCTTC. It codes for CASSLEWSDYGYTF.

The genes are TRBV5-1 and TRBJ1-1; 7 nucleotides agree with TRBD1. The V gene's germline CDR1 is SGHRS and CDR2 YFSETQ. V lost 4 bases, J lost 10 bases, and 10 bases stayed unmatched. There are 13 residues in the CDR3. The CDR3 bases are TGCGCCAGCAGCCAGGGACGGGACAGCGGAGCTTTCTTT. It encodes CASSQGRDSGAFF.

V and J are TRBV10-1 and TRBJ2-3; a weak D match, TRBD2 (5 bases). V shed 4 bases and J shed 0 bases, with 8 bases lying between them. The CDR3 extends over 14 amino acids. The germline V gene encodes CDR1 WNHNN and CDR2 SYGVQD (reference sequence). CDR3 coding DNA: TGCGCCAGCAGTGTAACGGGAAGCACAGATACGCAGTATTTT. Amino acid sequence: CASSVTGSTDTQYF.

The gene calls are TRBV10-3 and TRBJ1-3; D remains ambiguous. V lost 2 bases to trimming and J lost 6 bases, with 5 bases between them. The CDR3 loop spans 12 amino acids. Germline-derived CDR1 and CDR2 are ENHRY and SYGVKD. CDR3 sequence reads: CAISENKNTIYF. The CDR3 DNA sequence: TGTGCCATCAGTGAGAACAAAAACACCATATATTTT.